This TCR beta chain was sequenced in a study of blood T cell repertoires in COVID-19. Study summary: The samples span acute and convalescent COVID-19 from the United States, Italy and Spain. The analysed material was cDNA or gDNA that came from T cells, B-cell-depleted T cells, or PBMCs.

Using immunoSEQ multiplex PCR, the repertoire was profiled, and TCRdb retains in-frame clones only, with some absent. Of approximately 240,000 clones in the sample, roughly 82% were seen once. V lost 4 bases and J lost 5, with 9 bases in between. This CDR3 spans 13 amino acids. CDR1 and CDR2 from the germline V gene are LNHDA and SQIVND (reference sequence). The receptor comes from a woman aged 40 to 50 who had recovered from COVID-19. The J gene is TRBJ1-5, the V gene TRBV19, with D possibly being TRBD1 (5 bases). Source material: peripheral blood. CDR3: CASSRTPDQPQHF. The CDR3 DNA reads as TGTGCCAGTAGTAGGACACCCGATCAGCCCCAGCATTTT.